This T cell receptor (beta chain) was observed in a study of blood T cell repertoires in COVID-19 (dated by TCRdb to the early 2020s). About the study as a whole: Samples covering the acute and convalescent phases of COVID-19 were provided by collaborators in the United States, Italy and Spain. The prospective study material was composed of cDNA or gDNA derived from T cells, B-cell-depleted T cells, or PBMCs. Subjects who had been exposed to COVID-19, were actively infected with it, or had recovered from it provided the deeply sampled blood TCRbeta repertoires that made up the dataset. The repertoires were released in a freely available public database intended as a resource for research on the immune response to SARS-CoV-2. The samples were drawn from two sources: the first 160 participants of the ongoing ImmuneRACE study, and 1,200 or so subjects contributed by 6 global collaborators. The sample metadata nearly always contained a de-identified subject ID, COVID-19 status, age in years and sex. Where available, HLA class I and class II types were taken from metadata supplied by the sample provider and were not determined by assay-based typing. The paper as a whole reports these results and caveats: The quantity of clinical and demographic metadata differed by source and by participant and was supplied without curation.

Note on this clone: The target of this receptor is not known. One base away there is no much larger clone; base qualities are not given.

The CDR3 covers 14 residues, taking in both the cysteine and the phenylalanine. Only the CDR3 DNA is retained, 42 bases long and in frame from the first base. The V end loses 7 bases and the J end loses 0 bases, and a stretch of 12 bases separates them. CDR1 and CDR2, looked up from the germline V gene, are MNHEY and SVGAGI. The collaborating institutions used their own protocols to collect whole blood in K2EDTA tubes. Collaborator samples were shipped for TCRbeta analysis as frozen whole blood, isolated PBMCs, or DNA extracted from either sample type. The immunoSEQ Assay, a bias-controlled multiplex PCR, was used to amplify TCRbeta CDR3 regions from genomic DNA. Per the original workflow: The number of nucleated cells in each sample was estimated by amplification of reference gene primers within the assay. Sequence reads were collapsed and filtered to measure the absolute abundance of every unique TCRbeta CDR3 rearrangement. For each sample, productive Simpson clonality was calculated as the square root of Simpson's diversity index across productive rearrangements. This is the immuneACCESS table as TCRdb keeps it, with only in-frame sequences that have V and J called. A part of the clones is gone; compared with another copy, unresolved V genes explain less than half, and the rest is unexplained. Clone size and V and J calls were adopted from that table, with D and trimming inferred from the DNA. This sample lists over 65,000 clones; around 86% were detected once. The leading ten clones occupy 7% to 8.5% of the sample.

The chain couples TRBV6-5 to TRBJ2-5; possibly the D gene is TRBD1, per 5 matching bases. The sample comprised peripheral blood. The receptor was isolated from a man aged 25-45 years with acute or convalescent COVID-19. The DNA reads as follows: TGTGCCAGCACCCTGACAGTGTACCAAGAGACCCAGTACTTC. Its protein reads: CASTLTVYQETQYF.